Below are 5 T cell receptor beta chains sequenced from a single sample in a study of blood T cell repertoires in COVID-19. Produced via immunoSEQ multiplex PCR; TCRdb's table is partial and in-frame only. This table holds 380,000 or so clones, roughly 90% found once. Sequencing was performed on peripheral blood. All receptors derive from a man aged 40-50 years with acute or convalescent COVID-19.

CDR3 protein: CASSQVLGGGYGYTF. The CDR3 DNA sequence: TGCGCCAGCAGCCAAGTTTTAGGGGGCGGGTATGGCTACACCTTC. The J gene is TRBJ1-2, the V gene TRBV4-1, with 7 bases identical to TRBD1. CDR3 size: 15 residues. Trimming cost V 1 base and J 5 bases; bases outside gene matches: 7. In germline, CDR1 is MGHRA, CDR2 YSYEKL.

The chain is built from TRBV14 and TRBJ2-3; D remains ambiguous. Germline lookup yields CDR1 SGHDN and CDR2 FVKESK. The CDR3 runs 15 residues. Trimming took 0 bases from V and 4 from J, leaving 11 bases between them. The CDR3, as DNA: TGTGCCAGCAGCCAAGAATCGGGTTTCGCAGATACGCAGTATTTT. This encodes CASSQESGFADTQYF.

The gene calls are TRBV28 and TRBJ2-4; D unclear. Deletions cut 3 bases from V and 6 bases from J, with 9 bases between. Germline assignment: CDR1 MDHEN and CDR2 SYDVKM. The length of the CDR3 is 13 residues. The CDR3 is CASSLGEGNIQYF. The CDR3 DNA is TGTGCCAGCAGTTTGGGCGAAGGAAACATTCAGTACTTC.

This chain uses TRBV30 with TRBJ1-4; 7 nucleotides match TRBD1. The germline gives CDR1 GTSNPN, CDR2 SVGIG (reference sequence). The J segment lost 7 bases and the V segment lost 4 bases, leaving 6 bases of the junction unmatched. CDR3 length: 13 amino acids. CDR3 nucleotide sequence: TGTGCCTGGAACAGGGGAATAACTGAAAAACTGTTTTTT. Its translation: CAWNRGITEKLFF.

This clone turned up a few times. The chain carries TRBV2 and TRBJ2-1; TRBD2 aligns across 8 bases. The V gene's germline CDR1 is SNHLY and CDR2 FYNNEI. There are 14 residues in the CDR3. Trimming removed 7 bases from V and 8 bases from J; junction bases left unmatched: 10. The CDR3 region is CASNKISGSDEQFF. The CDR3, as DNA: TGTGCCAGCAACAAGATAAGCGGGAGCGATGAGCAGTTCTTC.